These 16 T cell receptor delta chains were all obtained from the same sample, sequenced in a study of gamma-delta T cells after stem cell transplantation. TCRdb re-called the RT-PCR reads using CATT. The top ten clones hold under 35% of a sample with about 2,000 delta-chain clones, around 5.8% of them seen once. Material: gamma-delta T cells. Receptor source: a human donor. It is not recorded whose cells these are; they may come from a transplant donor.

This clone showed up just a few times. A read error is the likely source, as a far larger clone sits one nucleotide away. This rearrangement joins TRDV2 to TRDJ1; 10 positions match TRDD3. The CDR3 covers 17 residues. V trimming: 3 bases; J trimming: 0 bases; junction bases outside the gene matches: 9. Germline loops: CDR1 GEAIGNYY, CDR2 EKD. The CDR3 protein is CACDLLGDAPHTDKLIF. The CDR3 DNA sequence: TGTGCCTGTGACTTACTGGGGGATGCGCCACACACCGATAAACTCATCTTT.

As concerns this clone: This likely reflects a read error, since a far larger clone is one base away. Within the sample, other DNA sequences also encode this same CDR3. CDR3 coding DNA: TGTGCCTGTGACTCCTTACTGGGGGGAAATAAGTACACTGATAAACTCATCTTT. It yields the protein CACDSLLGGNKYTDKLIF. The chain carries TRDV2 and TRDJ1; 8 nucleotides agree with TRDD3. Germline V gives CDR1 GEAIGNYY, CDR2 EKD. The CDR3 is 18 amino acids.

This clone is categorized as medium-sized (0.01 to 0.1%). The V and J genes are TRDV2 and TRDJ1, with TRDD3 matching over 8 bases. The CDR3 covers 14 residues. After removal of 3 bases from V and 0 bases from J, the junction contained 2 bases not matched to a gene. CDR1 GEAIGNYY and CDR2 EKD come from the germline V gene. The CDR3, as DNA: TGTGCCTGTGACCCCTGGGGGAACACCGATAAACTCATCTTT. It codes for CACDPWGNTDKLIF.

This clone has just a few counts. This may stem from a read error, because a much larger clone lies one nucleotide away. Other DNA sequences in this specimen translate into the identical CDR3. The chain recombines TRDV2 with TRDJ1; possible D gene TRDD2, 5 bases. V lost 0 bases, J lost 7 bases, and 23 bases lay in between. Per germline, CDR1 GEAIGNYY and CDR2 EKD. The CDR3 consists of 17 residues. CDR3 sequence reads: CACDTVLEDSLRGKLIF. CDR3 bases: TGTGCCTGTGACACCGTGCTGGAGGATTCCTTAAGAGGTAAACTCATCTTT.

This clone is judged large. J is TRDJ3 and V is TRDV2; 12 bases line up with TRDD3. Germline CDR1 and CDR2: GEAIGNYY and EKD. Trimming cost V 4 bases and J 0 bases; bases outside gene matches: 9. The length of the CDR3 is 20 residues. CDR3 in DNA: TGTGCCTGTGATCCCGTACTGGGGGATACTAGCTCCTGGGACACCCGACAGATGTTTTTC. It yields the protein CACDPVLGDTSSWDTRQMFF.

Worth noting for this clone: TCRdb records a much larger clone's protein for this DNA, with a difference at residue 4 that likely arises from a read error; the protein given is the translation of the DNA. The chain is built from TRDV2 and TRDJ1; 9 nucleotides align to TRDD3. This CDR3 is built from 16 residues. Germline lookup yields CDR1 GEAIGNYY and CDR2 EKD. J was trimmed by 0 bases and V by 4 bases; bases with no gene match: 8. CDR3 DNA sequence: TGTGCCTGTGAGCGACTGGGGGAACTGAACACCGATAAACTCATCTTT. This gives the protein CACERLGELNTDKLIF.

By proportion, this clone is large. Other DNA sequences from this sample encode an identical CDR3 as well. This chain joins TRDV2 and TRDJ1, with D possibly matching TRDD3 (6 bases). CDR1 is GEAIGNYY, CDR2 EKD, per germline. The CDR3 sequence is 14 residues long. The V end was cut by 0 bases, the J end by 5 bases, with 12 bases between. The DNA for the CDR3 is TGTGCCTGTGACACCGCTGGGGCTAAAGATAAACTCATCTTT. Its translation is CACDTAGAKDKLIF.

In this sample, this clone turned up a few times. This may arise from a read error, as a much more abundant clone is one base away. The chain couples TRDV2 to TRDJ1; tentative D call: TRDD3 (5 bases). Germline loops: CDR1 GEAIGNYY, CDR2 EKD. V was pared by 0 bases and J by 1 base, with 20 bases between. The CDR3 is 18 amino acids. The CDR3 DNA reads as TGTGCCTGTGACACCGTTGGGGCTCGGATTGGTTCCACCGATAAACTCATCTTT. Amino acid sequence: CACDTVGARIGSTDKLIF.

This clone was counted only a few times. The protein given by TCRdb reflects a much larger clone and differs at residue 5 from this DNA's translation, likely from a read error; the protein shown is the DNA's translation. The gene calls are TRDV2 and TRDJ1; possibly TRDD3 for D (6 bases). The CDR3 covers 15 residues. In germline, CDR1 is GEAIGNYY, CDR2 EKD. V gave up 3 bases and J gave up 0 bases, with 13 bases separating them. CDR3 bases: TGTGCCTGTGACGCCGTTGGGGGGAACACCGATAAACTCATCTTT. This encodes CACDAVGGNTDKLIF.

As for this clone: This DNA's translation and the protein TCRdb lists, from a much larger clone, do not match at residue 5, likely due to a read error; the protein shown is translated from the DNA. The CDR3 bases are TGTGCCTGTGACGCCCTGGGGGCCCGGGGCGATAAACTCATCTTT. Translation gives CACDALGARGDKLIF. The chain couples TRDV2 to TRDJ1; TRDD3 aligns across 7 bases. Germline V gene data show CDR1 as GEAIGNYY and CDR2 as EKD. The CDR3 covers 15 residues. V lost 3 bases and J lost 4; bases outside the gene matches: 10.

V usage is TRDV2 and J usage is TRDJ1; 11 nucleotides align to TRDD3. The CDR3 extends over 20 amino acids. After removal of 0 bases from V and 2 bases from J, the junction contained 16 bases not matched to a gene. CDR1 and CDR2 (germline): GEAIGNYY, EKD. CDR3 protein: CACDTVEGTLGDKGTDKLIF. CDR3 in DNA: TGTGCCTGTGACACCGTCGAGGGTACACTGGGGGATAAGGGGACCGATAAACTCATCTTT.

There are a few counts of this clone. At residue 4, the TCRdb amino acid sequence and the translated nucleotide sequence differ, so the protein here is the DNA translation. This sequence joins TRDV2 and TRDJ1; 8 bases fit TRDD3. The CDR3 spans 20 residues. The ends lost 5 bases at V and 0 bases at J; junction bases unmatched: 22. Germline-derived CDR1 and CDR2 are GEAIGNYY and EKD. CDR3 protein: CACGTLGNGRGYRYTDKLIF. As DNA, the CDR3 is TGTGCCTGTGGCACTCTGGGTAATGGGAGGGGATACCGGTACACCGATAAACTCATCTTT.

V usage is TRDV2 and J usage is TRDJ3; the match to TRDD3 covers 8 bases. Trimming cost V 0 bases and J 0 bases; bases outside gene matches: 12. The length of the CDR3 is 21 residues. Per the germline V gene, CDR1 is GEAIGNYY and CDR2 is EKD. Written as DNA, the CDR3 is TGTGCCTGTGACACCGTGCGTAACCTGGGGGACCTCTCCTGGGACACCCGACAGATGTTTTTC. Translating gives CACDTVRNLGDLSWDTRQMFF.

CDR3 residues: CALGESERPPWGLYTDKLIF. The CDR3 DNA is TGTGCTCTTGGGGAATCCGAACGTCCCCCGTGGGGACTTTACACCGATAAACTCATCTTT. The genes are TRDV1 and TRDJ1; weak D call: TRDD3 (5 bases). Deletions cut 2 bases from V and 0 bases from J, with 25 bases between. Germline V gene sequence: CDR1 TSWWSYY, CDR2 QGS. CDR3 size: 20 residues.

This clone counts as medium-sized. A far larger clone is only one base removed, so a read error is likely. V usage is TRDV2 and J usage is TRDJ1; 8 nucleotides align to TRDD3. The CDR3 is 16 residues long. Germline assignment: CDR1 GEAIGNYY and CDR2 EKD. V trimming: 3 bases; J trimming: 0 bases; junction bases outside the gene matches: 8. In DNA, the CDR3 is TGTGCCTGTGACGCCCTGGGGGACTATAACACCGATAAACTCATCTTT. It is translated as CACDALGDYNTDKLIF.

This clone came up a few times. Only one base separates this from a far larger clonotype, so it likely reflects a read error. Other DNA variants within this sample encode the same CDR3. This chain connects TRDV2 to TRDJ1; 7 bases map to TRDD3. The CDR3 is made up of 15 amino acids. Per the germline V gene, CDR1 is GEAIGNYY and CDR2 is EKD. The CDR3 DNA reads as TGTGCCTGTGACACCCTCGGGGGATCGACCGATAAGCTCATCTTT. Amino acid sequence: CACDTLGGSTDKLIF.